These 25 T cell receptor beta chains share one sample of origin, sequenced in a study of shared clonotypes between healthy human individuals. The table came from immunoSEQ multiplex PCR; TCRdb's copy has only in-frame clones and leaves some out. This table holds hundreds of thousands of clones, around 78% found once. Sample: PBMCs. Receptors were obtained from a woman aged 40-49 years in good health. Some clones in this sample may be carry-over from other donors' samples.

The CDR3 nucleotides are TGTGCCAGCAGTACGCTCCGGGGCAGGACGTCCTACGAGCAGTACTTC. Its translation is CASSTLRGRTSYEQYF. The V gene is TRBV5-6, the J gene TRBJ2-7; TRBD1 or TRBD2 may be the D gene (5 bases each). CDR1 is SGHDT, CDR2 YYEEEE, per germline. This CDR3 contains 16 residues. The V and J ends lost 5 bases and 1 base respectively, with 19 bases between them.

Remarks on this clone: A read error is possible here, since a much larger clone lies one base away. The V and J genes are TRBV10-3 and TRBJ2-2; tentative D call: TRBD2 (6 bases). The CDR3 extends over 16 amino acids. Germline V lookup: CDR1 ENHRY, CDR2 SYGVKD. V lost 4 bases, J lost 4 bases, and 16 bases lay in between. CDR3 protein: CAISGMEASVTGELFF. As DNA, the CDR3 is TGTGCCATCAGTGGTATGGAGGCTAGCGTCACCGGGGAGCTGTTTTTT.

Details on this clone: The sample carries other DNA sequences with the same CDR3. The chain has TRBV20-1 and TRBJ1-1; D unclear. Germline V gene data show CDR1 as DFQATT and CDR2 as SNEGSKA (reference sequence). The CDR3 loop spans 11 amino acids. Between the trimmed V and J ends, which lost 5 bases and 1 base, there was a span of 5 bases. Written as DNA, the CDR3 is TGCAGTGCTTTCAGGAACACTGAAGCTTTCTTT. It specifies CSAFRNTEAFF.

V and J are TRBV6-6 and TRBJ2-1; D is ambiguous. Per germline, CDR1 MNHNY and CDR2 SVGAGI (reference sequence). CDR3 length: 16 amino acids. Trimming took 2 bases from V and 4 from J, leaving 15 bases between them. The CDR3 nucleotides read TGTGCCAGCAGTTACGTAGGTGGGAAAGGTTACAATGAGCAGTTCTTC. Protein sequence: CASSYVGGKGYNEQFF.

The chain combines TRBV2 with TRBJ2-2, with D possibly TRBD2 on 6 matching bases. Germline CDR1 is SNHLY and CDR2 is FYNNEI. The CDR3 contains 13 residues. V gave up 3 bases and J gave up 6 bases, with 8 bases separating them. For the CDR3, the DNA is TGTGCCAGCAGTGATCGGGGGTCCGGGGAGCTGTTTTTT. Its translation is CASSDRGSGELFF.

The rearrangement joins TRBV6-5 to TRBJ2-5; the D gene could be TRBD1 or TRBD2 (6 bases each). Germline V gene sequence: CDR1 MNHEY, CDR2 SVGAGI. Trimming pared 3 bases from V and 7 bases from J, leaving 12 bases between. The CDR3 has 13 residues. CDR3 region: CASSYTGARTQYF. CDR3 DNA: TGTGCCAGCAGTTATACGGGGGCGAGGACCCAGTACTTC.

The chain carries TRBV7-3 and TRBJ1-1; TRBD1 is a possible D gene (5 bases). The V end lost 5 bases, the J end lost 6 bases, and 13 bases lay between the germline ends. Germline lookup yields CDR1 SGHTA and CDR2 FQGTGA. This CDR3 has 13 residues. The CDR3 here is CASSDYGGAEAFF. In DNA form, the CDR3 reads TGTGCCAGCAGCGACTATGGGGGGGCTGAAGCTTTCTTT.

The chain employs TRBV9 and TRBJ2-6, with 8 nucleotides matching TRBD2. From germline, CDR1 is SGDLS and CDR2 YYNGEE. The CDR3 totals 18 residues. J lost 0 bases, V lost 4 bases, and 9 bases had no gene match. The CDR3 here is CASSLLAGGLSGANVLTF. CDR3 bases: TGTGCCAGCAGCCTCCTTGCGGGAGGACTCTCTGGGGCCAACGTCCTGACTTTC.

The rearrangement uses TRBV28 and TRBJ1-2; 8 bases agree with TRBD1. The V gene end was trimmed by 2 bases and the J gene end by 4 bases; junction bases not matched to a gene: 0. This CDR3 has 13 residues. The germline V gene encodes CDR1 MDHEN and CDR2 SYDVKM. CDR3: CASSLTGGYGYTF. DNA for the CDR3: TGTGCCAGCAGTTTAACAGGGGGCTATGGCTACACCTTC.

The rearrangement joins TRBV19 to TRBJ1-5; the D is unclear. Germline V gives CDR1 LNHDA, CDR2 SQIVND (reference sequence). V was shortened by 4 bases and J by 0 bases, with 13 bases between the two germline ends. The CDR3 covers 16 residues. As DNA, the CDR3 is TGTGCCAGTAGTACTCGCGGACGGGGTAGCAATCAGCCCCAGCATTTT. It encodes CASSTRGRGSNQPQHF.

The chain carries TRBV6-5 and TRBJ1-4; D unclear. There are 16 residues in the CDR3. The germline V and J ends were trimmed by 2 bases and 0 bases, with 10 bases remaining between them. Germline V CDR1 and CDR2: MNHEY, SVGAGI. Here the CDR3 reads CASSYRLAATNEKLFF. The CDR3 DNA is TGTGCCAGCAGTTACAGATTAGCGGCAACTAATGAAAAACTGTTTTTT.

Turning to this clone: It is likely a read error: a sequence one base away is far more abundant. Other DNA sequences from this sample encode an identical CDR3 as well. The chain carries TRBV7-2 and TRBJ2-7, with D perhaps matching TRBD1 or TRBD2 (5 bases each). Trimming removed 5 bases at V and 2 bases at J, with 28 bases between. CDR3 size: 19 residues. Germline-derived CDR1 and CDR2 are SGHTA and FQGNSA. The CDR3 region is CASSTAAGLFRADAYEQYF. The CDR3 bases are TGTGCCAGCAGCACCGCGGCAGGGCTCTTTCGAGCGGATGCCTACGAGCAGTACTTC.

The chain couples TRBV6-1 to TRBJ1-2; maybe TRBD1 (5 bases). With 5 bases removed from V and 4 bases from J, the gap between germline ends came to 17 bases. Germline CDR1 is MNHNS and CDR2 is SASEGT. The CDR3 totals 15 residues. The CDR3 reads CASSPPVGVSYGYTF. Written as DNA, the CDR3 is TGTGCCAGCAGTCCCCCGGTGGGGGTTAGCTATGGCTACACCTTC.

V usage is TRBV28 and J usage is TRBJ2-1; perhaps D is TRBD1 or TRBD2 (5 bases each). CDR1 and CDR2 (germline): MDHEN, SYDVKM. There are 15 residues in the CDR3. The V gene lost 5 bases and the J gene lost 3 bases, with 14 bases spanning the gap. Written as DNA, the CDR3 is TGTGCCAGCAGTAATGGACGGGGCCGCTACAATGAGCAGTTCTTC. It specifies CASSNGRGRYNEQFF.

This chain links TRBV2 with TRBJ2-3; 8 nucleotides line up with TRBD2. V was pared by 7 bases and J by 4 bases, with 7 bases of the junction left unmatched. Germline CDR1 is SNHLY and CDR2 is FYNNEI. The CDR3 totals 14 residues. Here the CDR3 DNA reads TGTGCCAGCATTGGGACTAGAGCGCCAGATACGCAGTATTTT. As protein: CASIGTRAPDTQYF.

Concerning this clone: A far more abundant clone sits one base away, making this likely a read error. The same CDR3 arises from other DNA sequences in this sample as well. The rearrangement uses TRBV5-1 and TRBJ1-4; 7 bases are shared with TRBD1. Germline loops: CDR1 SGHRS, CDR2 YFSETQ. There are 15 residues in the CDR3. This CDR3 reads CASSLGTTGREELFF. CDR3 coding DNA: TGCGCCAGTAGCTTGGGTACGACAGGGAGGGAAGAACTGTTTTTT.

The V and J genes are TRBV28 and TRBJ1-2; no definite D call. The germline CDR1 and CDR2 sequences are MDHEN and SYDVKM. The CDR3 is 12 residues long. V was cut by 8 bases and J by 2 bases, with 9 bases left in between. The CDR3 DNA reads as TGTGCCAGCCTCATTCTGAACTATGGCTACACCTTC. Encoded protein: CASLILNYGYTF.

The chain employs TRBV7-2 and TRBJ2-5; TRBD1 aligns across 11 bases. Losses at the gene ends were 5 bases for V and 3 bases for J; bases not matched to a gene: 5. The germline CDR1 and CDR2 sequences are SGHTA and FQGNSA. There are 15 residues in the CDR3. CDR3 in amino acids: CASSPLGQGEETQYF. For the CDR3, the DNA is TGTGCCAGCAGCCCCCTGGGACAGGGGGAAGAGACCCAGTACTTC.

This sequence joins TRBV15 and TRBJ1-2; the D is unclear. The V end was cut by 6 bases, the J end by 8 bases, with 16 bases between. The germline V gene has CDR1 LNHNV and CDR2 YYDKDF (reference sequence). This CDR3 spans 13 amino acids. The CDR3 bases are TGTGCCACCAGGGGCTCCCCTTTGGGGGGCTACACCTTC. This translates into CATRGSPLGGYTF.

The CDR3 loop reads CASSPLGGGRGETQYF. DNA for the CDR3: TGTGCCAGCAGCCCCTTGGGCGGGGGCAGAGGAGAGACCCAGTACTTC. The chain links TRBV11-1 to TRBJ2-5; possibly TRBD2 for D (7 bases). Germline V CDR1 and CDR2: SGHAT, FQDESV (reference sequence). The CDR3 runs to 16 residues. Trimming left V 5 bases short and J 4 bases short, with 20 bases between.

The V and J genes are TRBV7-2 and TRBJ1-1; 7 nucleotides align to TRBD1. The V segment lost 1 base and the J segment 0 bases; nucleotides outside the gene matches: 2. The germline CDR1 and CDR2 sequences are SGHTA and FQGNSA. The CDR3 runs 15 residues. The CDR3 bases are TGTGCCAGCAGCTTAGAAGGGACAGTGAACACTGAAGCTTTCTTT. This gives the protein CASSLEGTVNTEAFF.

CDR3 nucleotides: TGTGCCAGCACAACAGGGATAAGTAATCAGCCCCAGCATTTT. Protein: CASTTGISNQPQHF. The J gene is TRBJ1-5, the V gene TRBV6-1; a weak D match, TRBD1 (6 bases). In germline, CDR1 is MNHNS, CDR2 SASEGT. This CDR3 is built from 14 residues. V lost 7 bases and J 4 bases, leaving 14 bases between the germline ends.

This clone was counted many times. The chain recombines TRBV18 with TRBJ2-5; 8 positions match TRBD2. Germline V CDR1 and CDR2: KGHSH, LQKENI. The J segment lost 5 bases and the V segment lost 6 bases, leaving 14 bases of the junction unmatched. The CDR3 loop spans 16 amino acids. CDR3 DNA sequence: TGTGCCAGCTCCCAAGGGACTAGTACTTACCTGGAGACCCAGTACTTC. This codes for CASSQGTSTYLETQYF.

This clone came up once. The genes are TRBV19 and TRBJ1-2; D is unclear. V dropped 7 bases and J dropped 0 bases, with 6 bases sitting between them. The CDR3 is 12 residues long. CDR1 is LNHDA, CDR2 SQIVND, per germline (reference sequence). For the CDR3, the DNA is TGTGCCAGTATGTCACCTAACTATGGCTACACCTTC. This codes for CASMSPNYGYTF.

This chain joins TRBV5-6 and TRBJ2-7; either TRBD1 or TRBD2 may fit D (5 bases each). From germline, CDR1 is SGHDT and CDR2 YYEEEE. V was trimmed by 6 bases and J by 5 bases, leaving 15 bases between them. CDR3 length equals 13 residues. For the CDR3, the DNA is TGTGCCAGCACCAACGTAGGGGACCACGAGCAGTACTTC. Its protein product is CASTNVGDHEQYF.